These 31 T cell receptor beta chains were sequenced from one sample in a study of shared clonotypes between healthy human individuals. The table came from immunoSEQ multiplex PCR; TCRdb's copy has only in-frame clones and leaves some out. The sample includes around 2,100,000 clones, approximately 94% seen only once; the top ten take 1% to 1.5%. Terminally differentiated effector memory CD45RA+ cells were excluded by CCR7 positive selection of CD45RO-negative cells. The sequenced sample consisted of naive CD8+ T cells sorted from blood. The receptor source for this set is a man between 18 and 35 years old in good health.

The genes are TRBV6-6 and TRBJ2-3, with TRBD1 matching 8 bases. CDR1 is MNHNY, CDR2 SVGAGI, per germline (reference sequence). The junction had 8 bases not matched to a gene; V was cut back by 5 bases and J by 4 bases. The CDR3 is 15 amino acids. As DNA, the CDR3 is TGTGCCAGCAGTCTCCCGGGACAGGCCGCAGATACGCAGTATTTT. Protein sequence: CASSLPGQAADTQYF.

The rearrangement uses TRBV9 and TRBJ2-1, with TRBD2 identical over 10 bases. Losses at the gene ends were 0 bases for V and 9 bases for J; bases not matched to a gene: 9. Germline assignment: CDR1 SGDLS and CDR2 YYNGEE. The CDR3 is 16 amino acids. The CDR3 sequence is CASSVEASGSRSEQFF. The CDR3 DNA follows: TGTGCCAGCAGCGTAGAGGCTAGCGGGAGTAGGAGTGAGCAGTTCTTC.

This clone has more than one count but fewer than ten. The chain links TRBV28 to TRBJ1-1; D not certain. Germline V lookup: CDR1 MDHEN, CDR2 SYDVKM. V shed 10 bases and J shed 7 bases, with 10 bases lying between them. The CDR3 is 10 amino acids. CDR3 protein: CATLGGEAFF. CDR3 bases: TGTGCCACCCTAGGTGGTGAAGCTTTCTTT.

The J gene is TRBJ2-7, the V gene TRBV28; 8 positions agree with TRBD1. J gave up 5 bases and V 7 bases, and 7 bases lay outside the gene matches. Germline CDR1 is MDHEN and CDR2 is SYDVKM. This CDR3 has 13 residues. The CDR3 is CASTLAGGNEQYF. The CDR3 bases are TGTGCCAGCACCCTTGCAGGGGGCAACGAGCAGTACTTC.

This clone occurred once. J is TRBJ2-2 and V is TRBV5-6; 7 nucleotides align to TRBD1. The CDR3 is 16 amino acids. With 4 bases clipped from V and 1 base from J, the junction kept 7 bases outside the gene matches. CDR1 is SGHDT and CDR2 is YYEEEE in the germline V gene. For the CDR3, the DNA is TGTGCCAGCAGCCAACCCGGGACAGAGAACACCGGGGAGCTGTTTTTT. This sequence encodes CASSQPGTENTGELFF.

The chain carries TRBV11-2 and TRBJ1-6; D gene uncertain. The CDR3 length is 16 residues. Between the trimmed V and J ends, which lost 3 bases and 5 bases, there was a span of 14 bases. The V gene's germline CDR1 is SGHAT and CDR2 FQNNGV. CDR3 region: CASSFSPRSDNSPLHF. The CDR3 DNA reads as TGTGCCAGCAGCTTTAGCCCCAGGTCGGATAATTCACCCCTCCACTTT.

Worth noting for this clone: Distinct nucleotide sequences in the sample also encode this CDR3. CDR3 protein: CASSLEPGTYEQYF. The CDR3 DNA is TGTGCCAGCAGCTTAGAACCGGGCACCTACGAGCAGTACTTC. The V gene is TRBV7-6, the J gene TRBJ2-7; D ambiguous. This CDR3 has 14 residues. CDR1 is SGHVS and CDR2 is FNYEAQ in the germline V gene. Deletions cut 1 base from V and 2 bases from J, with 9 bases between. Full variable domain (missing parts from reference TRBV7-6 and TRBJ2-7): GAGVSQSPRYKVTKRGQDVALRCDPISGHVSLYWYRQALGQGPEFLTYFNYEAQQDKSGLPNDRFSAERPEGSISTLTIQRTEQRDSAMYRCASSLEPGTYEQYFGPGTRLTVT.

CDR3 sequence (DNA): TGTGCCAGCAGTTTATGGGGAGGGCCGCCCGATACGCAGTATTTT. The encoded protein is CASSLWGGPPDTQYF. The chain links TRBV27 to TRBJ2-3; TRBD2 matches at 7 bases. V shed 1 base and J 6 bases; nucleotides not matched to a gene: 7. This CDR3 spans 15 amino acids. Germline CDR1 reads MNHEY; CDR2 reads SMNVEV (reference sequence).

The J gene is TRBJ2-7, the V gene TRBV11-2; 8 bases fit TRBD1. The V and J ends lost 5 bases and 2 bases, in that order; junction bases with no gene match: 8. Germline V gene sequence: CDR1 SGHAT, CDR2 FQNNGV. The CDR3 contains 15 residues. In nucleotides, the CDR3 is TGTGCCAGCAGCGATTACAGGGGGGTTACCTACGAGCAGTACTTC. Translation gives CASSDYRGVTYEQYF. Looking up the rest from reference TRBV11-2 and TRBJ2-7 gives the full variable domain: EAGVAQSPRYKIIEKRQSVAFWCNPISGHATLYWYQQILGQGPKLLIQFQNNGVVDDSQLPKDRFSAERLKGVDSTLKIQPAKLEDSAVYLCASSDYRGVTYEQYFGPGTRLTVT.

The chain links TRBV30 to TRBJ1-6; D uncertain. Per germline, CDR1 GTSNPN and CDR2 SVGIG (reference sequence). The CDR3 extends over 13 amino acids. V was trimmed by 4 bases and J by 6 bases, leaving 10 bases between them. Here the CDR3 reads CAWKITGNSPLHF. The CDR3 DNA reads TGTGCCTGGAAAATCACGGGTAATTCACCCCTCCACTTT.

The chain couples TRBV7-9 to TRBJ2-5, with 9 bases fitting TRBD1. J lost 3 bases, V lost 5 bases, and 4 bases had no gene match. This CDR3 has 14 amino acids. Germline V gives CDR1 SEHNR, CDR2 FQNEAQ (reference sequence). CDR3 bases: TGTGCCAGCAGCAGGTGGGACAGGGAAGAGACCCAGTACTTC. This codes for CASSRWDREETQYF.

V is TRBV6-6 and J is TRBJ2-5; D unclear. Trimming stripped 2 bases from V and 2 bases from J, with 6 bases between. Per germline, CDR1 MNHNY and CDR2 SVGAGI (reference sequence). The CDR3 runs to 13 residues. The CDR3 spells CASSYNHQETQYF. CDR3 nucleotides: TGTGCCAGCAGTTACAACCATCAAGAGACCCAGTACTTC.

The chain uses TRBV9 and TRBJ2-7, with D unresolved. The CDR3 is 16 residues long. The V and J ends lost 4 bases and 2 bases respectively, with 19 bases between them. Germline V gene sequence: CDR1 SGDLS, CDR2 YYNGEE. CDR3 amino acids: CASSPDPSGGTYEQYF. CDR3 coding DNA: TGTGCCAGCAGCCCAGACCCCTCCGGTGGAACCTACGAGCAGTACTTC.

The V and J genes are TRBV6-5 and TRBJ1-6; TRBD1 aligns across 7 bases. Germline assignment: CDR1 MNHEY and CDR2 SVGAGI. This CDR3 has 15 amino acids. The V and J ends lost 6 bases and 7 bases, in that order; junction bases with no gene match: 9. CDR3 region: CASSQRTGLNSPLHF. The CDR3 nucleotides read TGTGCCAGCAGCCAAAGGACAGGATTGAATTCACCCCTCCACTTT.

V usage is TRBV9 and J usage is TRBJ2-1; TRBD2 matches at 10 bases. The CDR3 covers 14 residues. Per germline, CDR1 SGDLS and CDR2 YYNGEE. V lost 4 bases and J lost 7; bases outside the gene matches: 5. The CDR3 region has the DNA TGTGCCAGCAGCTTTAGCGGGGGGTCTAATGAGCAGTTCTTC. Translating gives CASSFSGGSNEQFF. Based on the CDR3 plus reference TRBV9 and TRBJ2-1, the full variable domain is DSGVTQTPKHLITATGQRVTLRCSPRSGDLSVYWYQQSLDQGLQFLIQYYNGEERAKGNILERFSAQQFPDLHSELNLSSLELGDSALYFCASSFSGGSNEQFFGPGTRLTVL.

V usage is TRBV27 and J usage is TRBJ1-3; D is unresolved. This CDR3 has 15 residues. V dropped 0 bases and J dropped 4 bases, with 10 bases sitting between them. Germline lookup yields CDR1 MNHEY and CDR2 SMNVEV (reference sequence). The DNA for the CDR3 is TGTGCCAGCAGTTTATCGAAAGGTCTCGGAAACACCATATATTTT. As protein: CASSLSKGLGNTIYF.

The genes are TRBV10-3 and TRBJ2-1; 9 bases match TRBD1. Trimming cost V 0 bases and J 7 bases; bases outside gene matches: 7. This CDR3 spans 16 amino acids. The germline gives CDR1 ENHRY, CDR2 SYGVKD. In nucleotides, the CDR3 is TGTGCCATCAGTGAGTCTACAGGGGGCGTTCTGAATGAGCAGTTCTTC. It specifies CAISESTGGVLNEQFF.

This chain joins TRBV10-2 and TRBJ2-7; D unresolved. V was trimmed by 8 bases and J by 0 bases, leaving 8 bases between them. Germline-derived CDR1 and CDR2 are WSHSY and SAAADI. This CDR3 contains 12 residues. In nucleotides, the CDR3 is TGCGCCAGCCAGCCTAGCTCCTACGAGCAGTACTTC. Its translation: CASQPSSYEQYF.

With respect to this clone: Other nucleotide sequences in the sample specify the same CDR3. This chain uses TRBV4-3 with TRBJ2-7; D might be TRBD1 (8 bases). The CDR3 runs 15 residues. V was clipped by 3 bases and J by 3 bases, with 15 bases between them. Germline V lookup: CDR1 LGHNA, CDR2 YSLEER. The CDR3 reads CASSHLTGGGYEQYF. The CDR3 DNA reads TGCGCCAGCAGCCATCTCACAGGGGGGGGCTACGAGCAGTACTTC.

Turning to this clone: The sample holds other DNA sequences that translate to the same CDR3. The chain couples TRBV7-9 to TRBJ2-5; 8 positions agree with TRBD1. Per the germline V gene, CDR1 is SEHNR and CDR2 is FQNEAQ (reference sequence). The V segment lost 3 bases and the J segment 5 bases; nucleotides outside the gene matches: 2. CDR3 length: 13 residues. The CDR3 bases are TGTGCCAGCAGCTTCACAGGGGGGGAGACCCAGTACTTC. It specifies CASSFTGGETQYF.

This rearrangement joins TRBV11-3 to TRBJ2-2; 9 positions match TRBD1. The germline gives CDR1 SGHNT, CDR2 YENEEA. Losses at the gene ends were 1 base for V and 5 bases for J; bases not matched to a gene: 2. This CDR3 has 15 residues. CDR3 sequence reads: CASSLGDRATGELFF. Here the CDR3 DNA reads TGTGCCAGCAGCTTAGGGGACAGGGCGACCGGGGAGCTGTTTTTT.

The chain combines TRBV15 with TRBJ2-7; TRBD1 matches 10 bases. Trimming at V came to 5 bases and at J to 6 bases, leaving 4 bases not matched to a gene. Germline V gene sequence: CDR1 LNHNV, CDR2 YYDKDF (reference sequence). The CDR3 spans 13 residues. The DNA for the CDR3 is TGTGCCACCAGCCTGGACAGGGGGTTCGAGCAGTACTTC. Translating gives CATSLDRGFEQYF.

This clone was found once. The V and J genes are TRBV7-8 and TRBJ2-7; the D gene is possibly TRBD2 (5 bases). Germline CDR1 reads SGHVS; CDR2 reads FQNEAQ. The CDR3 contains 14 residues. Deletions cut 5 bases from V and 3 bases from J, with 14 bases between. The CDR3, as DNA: TGTGCCAGCAGCCCACTTCCCGGGGACTACGAGCAGTACTTC. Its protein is CASSPLPGDYEQYF.

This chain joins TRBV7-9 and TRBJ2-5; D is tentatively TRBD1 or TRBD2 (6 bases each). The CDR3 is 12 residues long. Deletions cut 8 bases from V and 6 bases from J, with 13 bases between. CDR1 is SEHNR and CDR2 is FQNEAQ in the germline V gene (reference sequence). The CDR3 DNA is TGTGCCAGCGCACGGGGGCCCCAGACCCAGTACTTC. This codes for CASARGPQTQYF.

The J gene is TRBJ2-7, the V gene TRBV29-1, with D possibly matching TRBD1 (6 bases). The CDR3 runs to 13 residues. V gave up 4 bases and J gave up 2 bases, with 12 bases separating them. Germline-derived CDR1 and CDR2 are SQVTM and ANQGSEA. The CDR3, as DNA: TGCAGCGTTGGGGGGACATTTACCTACGAGCAGTACTTC. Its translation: CSVGGTFTYEQYF.

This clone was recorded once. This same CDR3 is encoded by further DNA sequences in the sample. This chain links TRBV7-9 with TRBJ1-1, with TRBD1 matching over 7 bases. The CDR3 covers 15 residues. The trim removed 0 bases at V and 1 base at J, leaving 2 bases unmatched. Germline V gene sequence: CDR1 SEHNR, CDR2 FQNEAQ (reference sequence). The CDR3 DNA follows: TGTGCCAGCAGCTTAGCGGCAGGGGGGAACACTGAAGCTTTCTTT. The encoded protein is CASSLAAGGNTEAFF.

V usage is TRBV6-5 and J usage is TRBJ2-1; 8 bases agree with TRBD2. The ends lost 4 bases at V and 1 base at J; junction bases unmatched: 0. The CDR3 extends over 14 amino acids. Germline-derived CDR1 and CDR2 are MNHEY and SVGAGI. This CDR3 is CASSSSGSYNEQFF. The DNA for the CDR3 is TGTGCCAGCAGTTCTAGCGGGTCCTACAATGAGCAGTTCTTC.

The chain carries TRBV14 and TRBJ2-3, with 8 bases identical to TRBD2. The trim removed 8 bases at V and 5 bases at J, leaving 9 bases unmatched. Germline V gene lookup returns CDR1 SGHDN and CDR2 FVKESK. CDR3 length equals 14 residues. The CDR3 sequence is CASSQRGFGDTQYF. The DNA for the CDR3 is TGTGCCAGCTCACAGCGGGGGTTCGGAGATACGCAGTATTTT.

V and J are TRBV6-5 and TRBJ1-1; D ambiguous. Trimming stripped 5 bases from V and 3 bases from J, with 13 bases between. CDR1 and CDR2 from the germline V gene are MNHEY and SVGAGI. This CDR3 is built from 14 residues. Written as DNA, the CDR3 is TGTGCCAGCAGTCCCGTCGAGGGATACACTGAAGCTTTCTTT. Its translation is CASSPVEGYTEAFF.

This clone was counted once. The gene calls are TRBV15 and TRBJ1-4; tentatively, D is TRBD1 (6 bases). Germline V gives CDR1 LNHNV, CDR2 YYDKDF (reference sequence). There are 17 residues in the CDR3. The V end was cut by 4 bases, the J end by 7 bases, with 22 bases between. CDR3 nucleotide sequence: TGTGCCACCAGCAAGCGACCCCTGGACAGCGAAGGTGAAAAACTGTTTTTT. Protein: CATSKRPLDSEGEKLFF.

Here the CDR3 reads CASSTGGDYNEQFF. In nucleotides, the CDR3 is TGCGCCAGCTCGACGGGAGGGGACTACAATGAGCAGTTCTTC. The chain has TRBV10-2 and TRBJ2-1; 8 nucleotides line up with TRBD2. CDR3 length equals 14 residues. The ends lost 8 bases at V and 3 bases at J; junction bases unmatched: 6. Germline-derived CDR1 and CDR2 are WSHSY and SAAADI.